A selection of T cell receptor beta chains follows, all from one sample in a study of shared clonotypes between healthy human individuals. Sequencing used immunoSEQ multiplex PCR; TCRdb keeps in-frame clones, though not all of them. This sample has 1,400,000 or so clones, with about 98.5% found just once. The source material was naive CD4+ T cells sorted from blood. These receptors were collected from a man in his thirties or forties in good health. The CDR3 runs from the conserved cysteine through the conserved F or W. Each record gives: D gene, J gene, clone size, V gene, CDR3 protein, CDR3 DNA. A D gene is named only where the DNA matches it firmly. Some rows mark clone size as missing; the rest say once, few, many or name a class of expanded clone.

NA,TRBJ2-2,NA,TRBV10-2,CASRPAANTGELFF,TGCGCCAGCAGACCGGCCGCGAACACCGGGGAGCTGTTTTTT
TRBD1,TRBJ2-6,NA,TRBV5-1,CASSSLGQGGTGANVLTF,TGCGCCAGCAGCAGCTTAGGACAGGGTGGGACTGGGGCCAACGTCCTGACTTTC
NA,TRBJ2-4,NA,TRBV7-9,CASSSVSQGGRAKNIQYF,TGTGCCAGCAGCTCCGTCAGTCAGGGGGGTCGAGCCAAAAACATTCAGTACTTC
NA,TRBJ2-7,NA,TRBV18,CASSPIPSSYEQYF,TGTGCCAGCTCACCAATTCCCAGCTCCTACGAGCAGTACTTC
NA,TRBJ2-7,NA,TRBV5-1,CASSLETSTYEQYF,TGCGCCAGCAGCTTGGAGACATCCACCTACGAGCAGTACTTC
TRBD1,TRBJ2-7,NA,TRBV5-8,CASSSGQGISYEQYF,TGTGCCAGCAGCTCCGGACAGGGGATTTCCTACGAGCAGTACTTC
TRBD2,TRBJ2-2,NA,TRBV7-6,CASSPPGGARTGELFF,TGTGCCAGCAGCCCGCCCGGGGGGGCGCGCACCGGGGAGCTGTTTTTT
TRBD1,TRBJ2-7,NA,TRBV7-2,CASSRTGEGYEQYF,TGTGCCAGCAGCAGGACAGGGGAGGGCTACGAGCAGTACTTC
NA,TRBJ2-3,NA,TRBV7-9,CASSFPPGRPDTQYF,TGTGCCAGCAGCTTCCCCCCGGGCAGGCCGGATACGCAGTATTTT
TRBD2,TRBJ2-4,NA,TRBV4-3,CASRKGLADSKNIQYF,TGCGCCAGCAGAAAGGGACTAGCGGACTCCAAAAACATTCAGTACTTC
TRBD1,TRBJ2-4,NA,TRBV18,CASSPTDRGRNPYPDIQYF,TGTGCCAGCTCGCCTACTGACAGGGGGCGCAACCCTTACCCGGACATTCAGTACTTC
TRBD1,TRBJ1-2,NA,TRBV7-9,CASSLRGTDYGYTF,TGTGCCAGCAGCTTAAGAGGGACAGACTATGGCTACACCTTC
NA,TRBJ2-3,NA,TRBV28,CASSFFRPGQLTDTQYF,TGTGCCAGCAGTTTTTTTCGCCCGGGGCAACTCACAGATACGCAGTATTTT
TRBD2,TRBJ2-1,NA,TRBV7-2,CASSPGLALLMYPFF,TGTGCCAGCAGCCCCGGACTAGCGCTCCTCATGTACCCGTTCTTC
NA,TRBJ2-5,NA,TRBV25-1,CASSRNLQGQETQYF,TGTGCCAGCAGCCGCAACTTACAGGGACAAGAGACCCAGTACTTC
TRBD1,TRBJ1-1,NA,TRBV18,CASSTQGATEAFF,TGTGCCAGCTCAACGCAGGGGGCCACTGAAGCTTTCTTT
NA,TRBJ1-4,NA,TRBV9,CASSVGLGRNEKLFF,TGTGCCAGCAGCGTCGGCCTCGGTCGGAATGAAAAACTGTTTTTT
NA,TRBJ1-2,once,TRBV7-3,CASSLEGNYGYTF,TGTGCCAGCAGCTTGGAGGGAAACTATGGCTACACCTTC
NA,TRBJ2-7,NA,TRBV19,CASSPFRASTSYEQYF,TGTGCCAGTAGCCCCTTCCGGGCCAGTACTTCCTACGAGCAGTACTTC
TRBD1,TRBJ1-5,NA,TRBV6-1,CASSEERQGNQPQHF,TGTGCCAGCAGTGAAGAACGACAGGGGAACCAGCCCCAGCATTTT
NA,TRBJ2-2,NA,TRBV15,CATSNGASPVTNTGELFF,TGTGCCACCAGCAATGGGGCGTCCCCCGTTACGAACACCGGGGAGCTGTTTTTT
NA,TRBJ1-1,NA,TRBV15,CATSRDNRDGKAFF,TGTGCCACCAGCAGAGATAACCGAGATGGGAAAGCTTTCTTT
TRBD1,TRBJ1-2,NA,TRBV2,CASSSRDRSHYGYTF,TGTGCCAGCAGTAGCCGGGACAGGTCCCACTATGGCTACACCTTC
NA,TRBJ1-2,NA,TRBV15,CATSRDPAVQNYGYTF,TGTGCCACCAGCAGAGATCCGGCGGTGCAGAACTATGGCTACACCTTC
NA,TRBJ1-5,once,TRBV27,CASSPGTDGHNQPQHF,TGTGCCAGCAGTCCTGGGACGGATGGTCACAATCAGCCCCAGCATTTT
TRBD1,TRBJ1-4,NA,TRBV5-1,CASSTGQGRNEKLFF,TGCGCCAGCAGCACGGGACAGGGACGTAATGAAAAACTGTTTTTT
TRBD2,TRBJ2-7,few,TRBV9,CASSVGASGAYEQYF,TGTGCCAGCAGCGTAGGGGCTAGCGGGGCCTACGAGCAGTACTTC
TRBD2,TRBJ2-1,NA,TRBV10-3,CAIRRTSGNSNEQFF,TGTGCCATCAGACGGACTAGCGGGAATTCCAATGAGCAGTTCTTC
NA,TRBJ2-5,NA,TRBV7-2,CASSWGRLYQETQYF,TGTGCCAGCAGCTGGGGACGGCTGTACCAAGAGACCCAGTACTTC
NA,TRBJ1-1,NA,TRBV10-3,CAISAGPNTEAFF,TGTGCCATCAGTGCAGGACCGAACACTGAAGCTTTCTTT
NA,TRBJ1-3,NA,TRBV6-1,CASRKAGSGNTIYF,TGTGCCAGCAGGAAGGCGGGTTCTGGAAACACCATATATTTT
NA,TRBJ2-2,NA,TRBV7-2,CASSSDGFTGELFF,TGTGCCAGCAGCTCGGACGGATTCACCGGGGAGCTGTTTTTT
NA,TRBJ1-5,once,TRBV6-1,CASSVVGKRQPQHF,TGTGCCAGCAGTGTTGTAGGGAAGCGTCAGCCCCAGCATTTT
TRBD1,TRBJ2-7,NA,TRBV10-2,CASTTGLYEQYF,TGCGCCAGTACGACAGGGCTCTACGAGCAGTACTTC
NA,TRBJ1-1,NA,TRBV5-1,CASKRKEQVMNTEAFF,TGCGCCAGCAAAAGAAAAGAACAAGTCATGAACACTGAAGCTTTCTTT
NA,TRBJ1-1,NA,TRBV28,CASSFSGPVAEAFF,TGTGCCAGCAGTTTCTCCGGCCCGGTGGCTGAAGCTTTCTTT
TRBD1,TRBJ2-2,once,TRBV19,CASTPTGGNTGELFF,TGTGCCAGTACTCCGACAGGGGGGAACACCGGGGAGCTGTTTTTT
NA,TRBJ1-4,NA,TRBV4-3,CASSQDAGVEKLFF,TGCGCCAGCAGCCAAGATGCGGGCGTTGAAAAACTGTTTTTT
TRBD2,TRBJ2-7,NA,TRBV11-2,CASRAGGSTYEQYF,TGTGCCAGCAGGGCGGGCGGGAGTACGTACGAGCAGTACTTC
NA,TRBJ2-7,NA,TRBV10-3,CAISDKGGYEQYF,TGTGCCATCAGTGACAAGGGGGGCTACGAGCAGTACTTC
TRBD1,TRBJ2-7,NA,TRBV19,CASNRQGDDEQYF,TGTGCCAGTAACCGACAGGGGGACGACGAGCAGTACTTC
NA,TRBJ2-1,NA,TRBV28,CASKGGDEQFF,TGTGCCAGCAAAGGAGGGGATGAGCAGTTCTTC
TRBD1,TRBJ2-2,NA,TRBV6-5,CASRGQGVELFF,TGTGCCAGCAGGGGACAGGGTGTAGAGCTGTTTTTT
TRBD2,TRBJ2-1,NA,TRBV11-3,CASSLVAGVGYNEQFF,TGTGCCAGCAGCTTAGTAGCGGGGGTCGGTTACAATGAGCAGTTCTTC
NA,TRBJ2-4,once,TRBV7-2,CASMYDRANIQYF,TGTGCCAGCATGTACGATCGGGCAAACATTCAGTACTTC
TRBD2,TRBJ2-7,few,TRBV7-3,CASSISGGTSYEQYF,TGTGCCAGCAGTATAAGCGGGGGAACTTCCTACGAGCAGTACTTC
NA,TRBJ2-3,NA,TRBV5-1,CASSRPADTQYF,TGCGCCAGCAGCCGTCCCGCGGATACGCAGTATTTT
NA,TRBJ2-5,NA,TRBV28,CASGVLYQETQYF,TGTGCCAGCGGCGTCTTGTACCAAGAGACCCAGTACTTC
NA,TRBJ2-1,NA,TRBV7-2,CASTRLLAGYNEQFF,TGTGCCAGCACCCGACTCCTTGCAGGTTACAATGAGCAGTTCTTC